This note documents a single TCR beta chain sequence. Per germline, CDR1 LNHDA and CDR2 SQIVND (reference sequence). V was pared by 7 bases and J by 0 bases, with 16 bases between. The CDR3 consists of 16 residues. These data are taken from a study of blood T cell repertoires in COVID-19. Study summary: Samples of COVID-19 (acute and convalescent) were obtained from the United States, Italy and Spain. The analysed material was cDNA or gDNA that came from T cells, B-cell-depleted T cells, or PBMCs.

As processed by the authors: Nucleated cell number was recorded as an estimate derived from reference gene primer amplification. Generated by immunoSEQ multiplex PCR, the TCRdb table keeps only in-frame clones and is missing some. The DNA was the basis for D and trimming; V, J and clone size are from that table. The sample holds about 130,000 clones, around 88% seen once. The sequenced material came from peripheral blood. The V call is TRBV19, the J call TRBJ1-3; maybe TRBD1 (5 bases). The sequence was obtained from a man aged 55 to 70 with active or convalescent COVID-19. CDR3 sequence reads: CASNPTAAASGNTIYF. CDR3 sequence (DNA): TGTGCCAGTAACCCGACAGCTGCAGCCTCTGGAAACACCATATATTTT.